The source of this TCR beta chain is a study of tumor-infiltrating lymphocytes in primary liver carcinoma. At the level of the study: The patients, men and women alike, were aged 30 to 69 years.

The count of this clonotype is one. As yet, its antigen is unknown. An end of the junction differs from the germline gene, which may be a read error. Study results and caveats: Significantly larger top-250-clone fractions were found in tumors than in blood (p = 0.039).

Taking roughly 18-32 mg of unsorted bulk tissue, the authors co-extracted RNA and DNA. A primer in the constant region served to generate TCR beta cDNA from roughly 520 ng of total RNA. Researchers made the TCR beta libraries by running three nested multiplex PCR rounds with slightly modified ARM-PCR. Two initial PCR rounds of roughly 10 cycles each paired TRBV1-TRBV30 forward primers with a C-beta reverse primer. TCRdb reprocessed the multiplex PCR reads with MiXCR, giving one entry per CDR3 protein. Among around 80,000 distinct CDR3 sequences listed, approximately 77% were seen once. CDR1 MGHRA and CDR2 YSYEKL come from the germline V gene. The CDR3 length is 16 residues.

The origin of this receptor is a man aged 35-49 years with primary liver carcinoma and hepatitis B virus infection. The V and J genes are TRBV4-1 and TRBJ2-3, with D possibly TRBD2 on 6 matching bases. Specimen: liver tumor tissue from sampling region 1. Described subset: tumor region T1, superior pole. CDR3 DNA sequence: TGCGCTAGCAGCCTTCGACTAGGGCTATCCACAGATACGCAGTATTTT. Encoded protein: CASSLRLGLSTDTQYF.